This T cell receptor beta chain was sequenced in a study of blood T cell repertoires in COVID-19. The overall study: Acute and convalescent COVID-19 specimens originated in the United States, Italy and Spain. PBMCs, B-cell-depleted T cells, or T cells provided the cDNA or gDNA that made up the material.

This CDR3 contains 13 residues. Germline V gives CDR1 LNHDA, CDR2 SQIVND (reference sequence). Trimming left V 3 bases short and J 2 bases short, with 7 bases between. Here immunoSEQ multiplex PCR was the method, and the copy in TCRdb shows in-frame clones only, minus some. Among 130,000 to 150,000 clones listed, approximately 85% were seen once. J is TRBJ1-2 and V is TRBV19; D gene unclear. The sample comprised peripheral blood. The sequence was obtained from a human donor with acute or convalescent COVID-19. The donor label of this sample is uncertain. The CDR3 is CASSITENYGYTF. The CDR3 bases are TGTGCCAGTAGTATCACAGAGAACTATGGCTACACCTTC.